Below are 25 T cell receptor beta chains sequenced from a single sample in a study of blood T cell repertoires in COVID-19. Using immunoSEQ multiplex PCR, the repertoire was profiled, and TCRdb retains in-frame clones only, with some absent. The table records fewer than 350,000 clones, about 86% of them present only once. Sequenced: peripheral blood. Receptor source: a woman aged 25 to 39 who had recovered from COVID-19.

V gene TRBV2 combines with J gene TRBJ2-5; 7 bases align to TRBD2. V gave up 7 bases and J gave up 0 bases; unmatched junction bases: 11. This CDR3 is built from 16 residues. Germline V gene lookup returns CDR1 SNHLY and CDR2 FYNNEI. CDR3 coding DNA: TGTGCCAGCAAAGCAGTTGAGCGGGATTACCAAGAGACCCAGTACTTC. Protein: CASKAVERDYQETQYF. Complete variable domain (other parts from reference TRBV2 and TRBJ2-5): EPEVTQTPSHQVTQMGQEVILRCVPISNHLYFYWYRQILGQKVEFLVSFYNNEISEKSEIFDDQFSVERPDGSNFTLKIRSTKLEDSAMYFCASKAVERDYQETQYFGPGTRLLVL.

The chain recombines TRBV12-5 with TRBJ1-2; 11 bases line up with TRBD1. The germline CDR1 and CDR2 sequences are LGHNT and FRNRAP. This CDR3 spans 17 amino acids. J gave up 1 base and V 6 bases, and 10 bases lay outside the gene matches. The CDR3 DNA is TGTGCTAGTGGCTTACCCGGGACAGGGGGGCTTAACTATGGCTACACCTTC. Encoded protein: CASGLPGTGGLNYGYTF. The variable domain in full, completed from reference TRBV12-5 and TRBJ1-2, reads DARVTQTPRHKVTEMGQEVTMRCQPILGHNTVFWYRQTMMQGLELLAYFRNRAPLDDSGMPKDRFSAEMPDATLATLKIQPSEPRDSAVYFCASGLPGTGGLNYGYTFGSGTRLTVV.

This clone was counted a few times. The J gene is TRBJ2-1, the V gene TRBV7-6, with D perhaps TRBD2 (6 bases). In germline, CDR1 is SGHVS, CDR2 FNYEAQ. V dropped 2 bases and J dropped 6 bases, with 17 bases sitting between them. The CDR3 extends over 16 amino acids. The CDR3 nucleotides are TGTGCCAGCAGCTTAACCTCGGGACTGATTCCCAATGAGCAGTTCTTC. It yields the protein CASSLTSGLIPNEQFF.

This chain uses TRBV9 with TRBJ2-2; TRBD1 matches at 7 bases. The CDR3 spans 14 residues. Germline CDR1 and CDR2: SGDLS and YYNGEE. J was trimmed by 0 bases and V by 5 bases; bases with no gene match: 1. CDR3 in DNA: TGTGCCAGCAGTGGGACAGCGAACACCGGGGAGCTGTTTTTT. This sequence encodes CASSGTANTGELFF.

The chain uses TRBV9 and TRBJ2-2, with TRBD1 as a possible D gene (6 bases). Germline loops: CDR1 SGDLS, CDR2 YYNGEE. This CDR3 is 16 amino acids long. With 0 bases removed from V and 4 bases from J, the gap between germline ends came to 13 bases. The CDR3 loop is CASSVEVGQTTGELFF. In nucleotides, the CDR3 is TGTGCCAGCAGCGTAGAGGTTGGACAGACCACCGGGGAGCTGTTTTTT. Filled out from reference TRBV9 and TRBJ2-2, the complete variable domain reads DSGVTQTPKHLITATGQRVTLRCSPRSGDLSVYWYQQSLDQGLQFLIQYYNGEERAKGNILERFSAQQFPDLHSELNLSSLELGDSALYFCASSVEVGQTTGELFFGEGSRLTVL.

The chain couples TRBV10-2 to TRBJ2-5; a possible D gene is TRBD2 (5 bases). Germline values: CDR1 WSHSY, CDR2 SAAADI. V lost 3 bases, J lost 8 bases, and 10 bases lay in between. This CDR3 contains 12 residues. This CDR3 is CASSDQAETQYF. In nucleotides, the CDR3 is TGCGCCAGCAGTGACCAAGCGGAAACCCAGTACTTC.

V and J are TRBV21-1 and TRBJ2-7; the table names TRBD2, a call not compared with the DNA. TRBV21-1 has pseudogene status. The CDR3 is made up of 18 amino acids. As DNA, the CDR3 is TGTGCCAGCAGCAAAGCGCTTTTTGAAGGAGTGAAAGGGGAGGTGCAGTACTTC. It specifies CASSKALFEGVKGEVQYF.

The gene calls are TRBV10-3 and TRBJ2-2, with TRBD1 as a possible D gene (5 bases). The CDR3 totals 14 residues. Between the trimmed V and J ends, which lost 6 bases and 4 bases, there was a span of 12 bases. CDR1 is ENHRY and CDR2 is SYGVKD in the germline V gene. The CDR3 reads CAISGQGTTGELFF. The CDR3 DNA sequence: TGTGCCATCAGCGGGCAGGGAACCACCGGGGAGCTGTTTTTT.

The V gene is TRBV29-1, the J gene TRBJ2-1; maybe TRBD2 (5 bases). The V end was cut by 7 bases, the J end by 1 base, with 17 bases between. This CDR3 is 15 amino acids long. Germline assignment: CDR1 SQVTM and CDR2 ANQGSEA. CDR3 nucleotide sequence: TGCAGCGCTCGAACTAAAAGAGGGTCCTACAATGAGCAGTTCTTC. Translating gives CSARTKRGSYNEQFF.

The chain carries TRBV4-3 and TRBJ2-7; a possible D gene is TRBD1 (5 bases). The CDR3 has 13 amino acids. V was clipped by 3 bases and J by 3 bases, with 9 bases between them. Looked up from germline, CDR1 is LGHNA and CDR2 is YSLEER. CDR3 region: CASSQNRFYEQYF. CDR3 DNA: TGCGCCAGCAGCCAGAACAGGTTCTACGAGCAGTACTTC.

V gene TRBV19 combines with J gene TRBJ1-2; the match to TRBD1 covers 10 bases. The CDR3 length is 15 residues. The germline V gene encodes CDR1 LNHDA and CDR2 SQIVND (reference sequence). Trimming took 2 bases from V and 6 from J; bases not matched to a gene: 6. CDR3 in DNA: TGTGCCAGTAGTATAACAGGGACAGGGGTTAATGGCTACACCTTC. Translation gives CASSITGTGVNGYTF.

This sequence joins TRBV4-3 and TRBJ1-1; D possibly corresponds to TRBD1 (5 bases). CDR1 is LGHNA, CDR2 YSLEER, per germline. V lost 2 bases to trimming and J lost 7 bases, with 14 bases between them. The CDR3 runs to 14 residues. CDR3 in amino acids: CASSQLGGRDEAFF. The CDR3 coding sequence is TGCGCCAGCAGCCAACTGGGGGGAAGGGATGAAGCTTTCTTT.

In DNA, the CDR3 is TGTGCCAGCAGCTGGACTAGCGGGGACCTCTCCTACAATGAGCAGTTCTTC. The encoded protein is CASSWTSGDLSYNEQFF. V usage is TRBV11-2 and J usage is TRBJ2-1; 12 nucleotides line up with TRBD2. The CDR3 is 17 residues long. Germline assignment: CDR1 SGHAT and CDR2 FQNNGV. Unmatched junction bases numbered 4, after V lost 4 bases and J lost 0 bases.

This chain uses TRBV30 with TRBJ1-3, with D possibly TRBD1 on 6 matching bases. This CDR3 is 14 amino acids long. From germline, CDR1 is GTSNPN and CDR2 SVGIG (reference sequence). Trimming took off 2 bases at V and 4 bases at J, with 12 bases between the two ends. CDR3 sequence: CAWSLGGQGNTIYF. DNA for the CDR3: TGTGCCTGGAGTCTCGGGGGGCAAGGAAACACCATATATTTT.

Written as DNA, the CDR3 is TGTGCCAGCAGCCAAGGTCGGGGGTTTACAGATACGCAGTATTTT. Amino acids: CASSQGRGFTDTQYF. The chain is built from TRBV14 and TRBJ2-3, with D perhaps matching TRBD2 (6 bases). This CDR3 has 15 amino acids. The V end lost 1 base, the J end lost 3 bases, and 11 bases lay between the germline ends. The germline CDR1 and CDR2 sequences are SGHDN and FVKESK. Full variable domain (rest looked up from reference TRBV14 and TRBJ2-3): EAGVTQFPSHSVIEKGQTVTLRCDPISGHDNLYWYRRVMGKEIKFLLHFVKESKQDESGMPNNRFLAERTGGTYSTLKVQPAELEDSGVYFCASSQGRGFTDTQYFGPGTRLTVL.

The chain uses TRBV5-6 and TRBJ2-2; 10 positions agree with TRBD1. The CDR3 runs 16 residues. V was clipped by 1 base and J by 3 bases; unmatched bases: 3. Per the germline V gene, CDR1 is SGHDT and CDR2 is YYEEEE. The CDR3, as DNA: TGTGCCAGCAGCTTGCAGGACAGGGGGGACACCGGGGAGCTGTTTTTT. The encoded protein is CASSLQDRGDTGELFF.

The chain uses TRBV3-1 (or the pseudogene TRBV3-2) and TRBJ1-2, with a possible D match to TRBD1 (5 bases). CDR3 length equals 13 residues. CDR1 and CDR2 from the germline V gene are LGHDT and YNNKEL (reference sequence). Trimming cost V 1 base and J 7 bases, with 10 bases left between them. The CDR3 DNA follows: TGTGCCAGCAGCCAAGTCCAGGGAGGTGGCTACACCTTC. Translating gives CASSQVQGGGYTF.

The chain couples TRBV27 to TRBJ1-5, with D unresolved. Germline CDR1 is MNHEY and CDR2 is SMNVEV (reference sequence). The V gene lost 1 base and the J gene lost 4 bases, with 11 bases spanning the gap. CDR3 length: 15 residues. The CDR3 region is CASSLWPSPNQPQHF. As DNA, the CDR3 is TGTGCCAGCAGTTTATGGCCTTCCCCTAATCAGCCCCAGCATTTT.

This CDR3 reads CASSSLNNEQFF. The CDR3 bases are TGTGCCAGCAGCTCGTTAAACAATGAGCAGTTCTTC. The V call is TRBV7-6, the J call TRBJ2-1; D call uncertain. CDR3 length equals 12 residues. Trimming removed 4 bases at V and 5 bases at J, with 6 bases between. CDR1 and CDR2 (germline): SGHVS, FNYEAQ.

The V and J genes are TRBV27 and TRBJ2-1, with 8 bases aligning to TRBD2. Trimming took 4 bases from V and 7 from J; bases not matched to a gene: 3. Germline V gene sequence: CDR1 MNHEY, CDR2 SMNVEV (reference sequence). There are 13 residues in the CDR3. CDR3 in DNA: TGTGCCAGCAGTTCTGGGACTAGAAATGAGCAGTTCTTC. This encodes CASSSGTRNEQFF.

V usage is TRBV10-3 and J usage is TRBJ1-2, with D possibly TRBD1 on 6 matching bases. Germline V gene lookup returns CDR1 ENHRY and CDR2 SYGVKD. V lost 8 bases and J 9 bases, leaving 16 bases between the germline ends. This CDR3 region has 12 residues. The CDR3: CAIGTTGIRYTF. CDR3 bases: TGTGCCATCGGGACTACAGGGATCCGCTACACCTTC.

The J gene is TRBJ1-5, the V gene TRBV7-2; 9 bases are a match to TRBD1. V was pared by 4 bases and J by 9 bases, with 7 bases of the junction left unmatched. The CDR3 has 14 residues. Germline V lookup: CDR1 SGHTA, CDR2 FQGNSA. The DNA for the CDR3 is TGTGCCAGCAGCTCCGACAGGGGGGTTGCGCCCCAGCATTTT. It codes for CASSSDRGVAPQHF.

V usage is TRBV30 and J usage is TRBJ1-3; D remains unclear. Trimming took 4 bases from V and 2 from J, leaving 12 bases between them. CDR1 and CDR2 (germline): GTSNPN, SVGIG (reference sequence). The CDR3 consists of 14 residues. In DNA, the CDR3 is TGTGCCTGGACCCCCGGGGTGGCTGGAAACACCATATATTTT. Amino acids: CAWTPGVAGNTIYF.

This clone was seen only once. This rearrangement joins TRBV10-3 to TRBJ1-1, with a tentative D call TRBD1 (5 bases). Trimming took off 9 bases at V and 5 bases at J, with 13 bases between the two ends. This CDR3 contains 12 residues. Germline values: CDR1 ENHRY, CDR2 SYGVKD. The CDR3: CAIQDPLTEAFF. The CDR3 DNA is TGTGCCATACAGGACCCGTTAACTGAAGCTTTCTTT.

The chain links TRBV28 to TRBJ2-7; 8 nucleotides align to TRBD2. V lost 3 bases to trimming and J lost 2 bases; unmatched junction nucleotides: 3. CDR1 MDHEN and CDR2 SYDVKM come from the germline V gene. CDR3 length equals 14 residues. This CDR3 reads CASSLTSVTYEQYF. The CDR3 DNA reads as TGTGCCAGCAGTTTGACTAGCGTCACCTACGAGCAGTACTTC.